This TCR beta chain was sequenced in a study of monozygotic twins with inflammatory bowel disease. As concerns this clonotype: Antigen unknown.

Per germline, CDR1 SGHNT and CDR2 YYREEE (reference sequence). The CDR3 length is 15 residues. Overall study findings and caveats: Patient repertoire variability may have increased through differing immunosuppressive treatments. With others, IBD patients shared fewer clonotypes than healthy twins did, especially with disease activity.

From its re-call of the 5' RACE reads, TCRdb lists each CDR3 protein once, without DNA. Recorded here are 300,000 to 400,000 distinct CDR3 sequences; the top ten clones represent around 2%. Source material: blood. The chain uses TRBV5-4 and TRBJ2-7; without DNA, the TCRdb call of TRBD1 cannot be checked. The clonotype comes from a human donor with ulcerative colitis or Crohn's disease, or a healthy co-twin of an affected twin (not recorded which). CDR3 sequence: CASSSQGGLTYEQYF.